The 30 T cell receptor beta chains below all came from one sample that was sequenced in a study of T cells in Graves' hyperthyroidism and ophthalmopathy. TCR beta CDR3 regions were amplified from RNA. The TCR CDR3 first-round RT-PCR relied on the HTBI primer set. From the multiplex PCR reads, TCRdb called clonotypes with MiXCR, one entry per CDR3 protein. Of some 500,000 distinct CDR3 sequences in the sample, approximately 16% are singletons; the top ten hold approximately 30%. Sequencing was carried out using blood. These receptors were obtained from a woman aged 30 to 39 with Graves' ophthalmopathy.

This clonotype was detected a few times. The J gene is TRBJ2-7, the V gene TRBV7-2; perhaps TRBD2 as D (5 bases). Germline values: CDR1 SGHTA, CDR2 FQGNSA. The CDR3 totals 13 residues. Trimming removed 6 bases from V and 2 bases from J, with 11 bases in between. As DNA, the CDR3 is TGTGCCAGCAGAACCGGGAATCCCTACGAGCAGTACTTC. It codes for CASRTGNPYEQYF. The full variable domain, with the rest looked up from reference TRBV7-2 and TRBJ2-7, is GAGVSQSPSNKVTEKGKDVELRCDPISGHTALYWYRQSLGQGLEFLIYFQGNSAPDKSGLPSDRFSAERTGGSVSTLTIQRTQQEDSAVYLCASRTGNPYEQYFGPGTRLTVT.

This clonotype appeared a few times. The rearrangement joins TRBV5-6 to TRBJ2-7, with 10 bases aligning to TRBD1. V was pared by 4 bases and J by 6 bases, with 10 bases of the junction left unmatched. Germline CDR1 and CDR2: SGHDT and YYEEEE. CDR3 length equals 15 residues. CDR3 coding DNA: TGTGCCAGCAGCCGATCACCGGGACAGGGGAGCGAGCAGTACTTC. Translating gives CASSRSPGQGSEQYF.

In this sample, this clonotype turned up many times. The chain employs TRBV7-2 and TRBJ2-7; D unresolved. In germline, CDR1 is SGHTA, CDR2 FQGNSA. CDR3 size: 14 residues. V was pared by 1 base and J by 7 bases, with 14 bases between. CDR3 sequence: CASSLVAPLGEQYF. The CDR3 DNA is TGTGCCAGCAGCTTAGTCGCCCCCCTGGGGGAGCAGTACTTC.

This clonotype was seen only a few times. The chain is built from TRBV12-3 or TRBV12-4 and TRBJ2-1, with D possibly being TRBD1 or TRBD2 (6 bases each). Trimming removed 8 bases from V and 5 bases from J, with 16 bases in between. CDR3 size: 14 residues. The CDR3 reads CASGGGRKNNEQFF. CDR3 bases: TGTGCCAGCGGTGGGGGGCGGAAAAACAATGAGCAGTTCTTC.

The chain carries TRBV9 and TRBJ2-1; the D gene could be TRBD1 or TRBD2 (5 bases each). The V end was cut by 5 bases, the J end by 6 bases, with 15 bases between. Germline CDR1 and CDR2: SGDLS and YYNGEE. There are 14 residues in the CDR3. The CDR3 bases are TGTGCCAGCAGAACGCTGGGGGTCGGCAATGAGCAGTTCTTC. Its translation is CASRTLGVGNEQFF. Variable domain in full (rest from reference TRBV9 and TRBJ2-1): DSGVTQTPKHLITATGQRVTLRCSPRSGDLSVYWYQQSLDQGLQFLIQYYNGEERAKGNILERFSAQQFPDLHSELNLSSLELGDSALYFCASRTLGVGNEQFFGPGTRLTVL.

This clonotype was seen repeatedly, ten times or more. The chain links TRBV20-1 to TRBJ2-7; 8 bases line up with TRBD2. Trimming cost V 3 bases and J 2 bases; bases outside gene matches: 3. Germline lookup yields CDR1 DFQATT and CDR2 SNEGSKA (reference sequence). CDR3 size: 13 residues. The CDR3 here is CSASRGGTYEQYF. The DNA for the CDR3 is TGCAGTGCTAGTCGGGGGGGAACCTACGAGCAGTACTTC.

The genes are TRBV4-1 and TRBJ2-1, with 13 bases lining up with TRBD2. The CDR3 runs to 20 residues. With 0 bases clipped from V and 4 bases from J, the junction kept 12 bases outside the gene matches. Germline loops: CDR1 MGHRA, CDR2 YSYEKL. The CDR3, as DNA: TGCGCCAGCAGCCAAGATGGAACTAGCGGGAGGGCCGCGGGATACAATGAGCAGTTCTTC. Translating gives CASSQDGTSGRAAGYNEQFF.

This clonotype was found many times. The chain couples TRBV11-1 to TRBJ1-1; tentatively, D is TRBD1 (6 bases). V shed 6 bases and J shed 10 bases, with 30 bases lying between them. Germline loops: CDR1 SGHAT, CDR2 FQDESV (reference sequence). CDR3 length equals 17 residues. In nucleotides, the CDR3 is TGTGCCAGCAGGCCCAACCGGGACAAACTCTTAGTCCCGAGAGCTTTCTTT. This encodes CASRPNRDKLLVPRAFF. Together with reference TRBV11-1 and TRBJ1-1, the CDR3 gives the full variable domain: EAEVAQSPRYKITEKSQAVAFWCDPISGHATLYWYRQILGQGPELLVQFQDESVVDDSQLPKDRFSAERLKGVDSTLKIQPAELGDSAMYLCASRPNRDKLLVPRAFFGQGTRLTVV.

A remark on this clonotype: A read error may produce the germline difference seen at one junction end. J is TRBJ2-1 and V is TRBV4-3; D not resolved. The germline CDR1 and CDR2 sequences are LGHNA and YSLEER. This CDR3 has 14 amino acids. DNA for the CDR3: TGCGCCGGCAGTTTCGGCAGCTCCTACAATGAGCAGTTCTTC. The encoded protein is CAGSFGSSYNEQFF.

Regarding this clonotype: This may come from a read error, since a much larger clone is one base off. The chain has TRBV27 and TRBJ2-1, with 13 bases that match TRBD2. This CDR3 is built from 16 residues. In germline, CDR1 is MNHEY, CDR2 SMNVEV (reference sequence). CDR3 sequence: CASSRTSGSSYNEQLF. CDR3 DNA sequence: TGTGCCAGCAGCCGGACTAGCGGGAGCTCCTACAATGAGCAGCTCTTC.

This clonotype has at least ten counts. The V and J genes are TRBV7-9 and TRBJ2-7; D gene uncertain. The V gene lost 2 bases and the J gene lost 3 bases, with 14 bases spanning the gap. The V gene's germline CDR1 is SEHNR and CDR2 FQNEAQ (reference sequence). The CDR3 is 15 residues long. The CDR3, as DNA: TGTGCCAGCAGCTTACCGGGCCCCGAACGCTACGAGCAGTACTTC. This gives the protein CASSLPGPERYEQYF.

Many counts were recorded for this clonotype. This sequence joins TRBV3-1 and TRBJ1-5; D remains unclear. The V gene lost 4 bases and the J gene lost 0 bases, with 10 bases spanning the gap. The CDR3 has 15 residues. From germline, CDR1 is LGHDT and CDR2 YNNKEL (reference sequence). The CDR3 loop is CASSPDPFSNQPQHF. The CDR3 nucleotides are TGTGCCAGCAGCCCGGATCCGTTTAGCAATCAGCCCCAGCATTTT.

This clonotype was counted only a few times. The chain carries TRBV7-9 and TRBJ2-5; no clear D gene. The CDR3 consists of 12 residues. Looked up from germline, CDR1 is SEHNR and CDR2 is FQNEAQ (reference sequence). Trimming took 2 bases from V and 4 from J, leaving 5 bases between them. CDR3: CASSLNPETQYF. As DNA, the CDR3 is TGTGCCAGCAGCTTAAACCCAGAGACCCAGTACTTC. The whole variable domain, remainder taken from reference TRBV7-9 and TRBJ2-5, is DTGVSQNPRHKITKRGQNVTFRCDPISEHNRLYWYRQTLGQGPEFLTYFQNEAQLEKSRLLSDRFSAERPKGSFSTLEIQRTEQGDSAMYLCASSLNPETQYFGPGTRLLVL.

This clonotype occurred a few times. The chain links TRBV7-2 to TRBJ2-2; D is ambiguous. The CDR3 spans 14 residues. V lost 6 bases and J 4 bases, leaving 12 bases between the germline ends. Germline V gives CDR1 SGHTA, CDR2 FQGNSA. The chain's CDR3 is CASRQAKLTGELFF. The CDR3 bases are TGTGCCAGCAGGCAGGCAAAACTCACCGGGGAGCTGTTTTTT.

This clonotype was detected only a few times. The chain combines TRBV4-3 with TRBJ2-3; possibly TRBD1 for D (8 bases). Germline V gene sequence: CDR1 LGHNA, CDR2 YSLEER. Trimming stripped 1 base from V and 0 bases from J, with 20 bases between. The CDR3 has 19 residues. The CDR3 coding sequence is TGCGCCAGCAGCCAAGGGTGGACAGGGAGGGCGTTTAGCACAGATACGCAGTATTTT. Translating it yields CASSQGWTGRAFSTDTQYF.

The chain has TRBV28 and TRBJ2-7, with D possibly TRBD2 on 6 matching bases. Per germline, CDR1 MDHEN and CDR2 SYDVKM. Trimming cost V 8 bases and J 3 bases, with 17 bases left between them. This CDR3 region has 14 residues. CDR3 protein: CASDQTGTLYEQYF. The CDR3 DNA follows: TGTGCCAGCGACCAAACCGGGACTCTCTACGAGCAGTACTTC.

This clonotype was detected only a few times. The junction differs from germline at one of its ends, possibly a read error. This sequence joins TRBV29-1 and TRBJ1-2; the match to TRBD1 covers 7 bases. Germline V gives CDR1 SQVTM, CDR2 ANQGSEA. This CDR3 has 13 amino acids. CDR3 sequence: CSAELGTAYGYTF. The CDR3 nucleotides read TGCAGCGCTGAATTAGGGACAGCTTATGGCTACACCTTC.

J is TRBJ2-2 and V is TRBV29-1, with 8 bases that match TRBD2. This CDR3 contains 15 residues. The junction had 8 bases not matched to a gene; V was cut back by 6 bases and J by 2 bases. CDR1 SQVTM and CDR2 ANQGSEA come from the germline V gene. The CDR3 bases are TGCAGCGTCCCCGCTAGCGGGCTTAACACCGGGGAGCTGTTTTTT. Translation: CSVPASGLNTGELFF.

The V gene is TRBV9, the J gene TRBJ1-4; D not resolved. The CDR3 loop spans 15 amino acids. With 0 bases removed from V and 0 bases from J, the gap between germline ends came to 6 bases. Per the germline V gene, CDR1 is SGDLS and CDR2 is YYNGEE. CDR3 in amino acids: CASSVAPATNEKLFF. CDR3 nucleotides: TGTGCCAGCAGCGTAGCTCCCGCAACTAATGAAAAACTGTTTTTT.

The chain combines TRBV2 with TRBJ1-2, with D hard to call. V was pared by 3 bases and J by 3 bases, with 8 bases between. This CDR3 has 13 residues. CDR1 and CDR2 from the germline V gene are SNHLY and FYNNEI. Here the CDR3 reads CASSEGIYYGYTF. CDR3 nucleotide sequence: TGTGCCAGCAGTGAGGGGATTTACTATGGCTACACCTTC.

This clonotype was seen at least ten times. The V and J genes are TRBV12-3 or TRBV12-4 and TRBJ2-3, with D hard to call. Trimming removed 9 bases at V and 5 bases at J, with 9 bases between. This CDR3 region has 11 residues. The CDR3, as DNA: TGTGCCAGTTTCCACATAGATACGCAGTATTTT. Residues: CASFHIDTQYF.

This clonotype was observed many times. The chain couples TRBV5-1 to TRBJ1-1, with D tentatively TRBD1 (6 bases). CDR1 is SGHRS and CDR2 is YFSETQ in the germline V gene. The CDR3 loop spans 15 amino acids. The germline V and J ends were trimmed by 0 bases and 1 base, with 10 bases remaining between them. The CDR3 reads CASSLEDSSNTEAFF. Written as DNA, the CDR3 is TGCGCCAGCAGCTTGGAGGACAGCTCGAACACTGAAGCTTTCTTT.

A few counts support this clonotype. A much more abundant neighbour one base away suggests this may be a read error. The rearrangement uses TRBV28 and TRBJ2-3; 7 bases are shared with TRBD1. After removal of 4 bases from V and 2 bases from J, the junction contained 6 bases not matched to a gene. CDR1 MDHEN and CDR2 SYDVKM come from the germline V gene. There are 15 residues in the CDR3. For the CDR3, the DNA is TGTGCCAGCAGTTCTGACAGGGTGCCCACAGATACGCAGTATTTT. Protein sequence: CASSSDRVPTDTQYF.

This clonotype came up many times. The chain recombines TRBV29-1 with TRBJ2-5, with D perhaps TRBD2 (5 bases). The CDR3 runs 11 residues. Germline assignment: CDR1 SQVTM and CDR2 ANQGSEA. The V end lost 6 bases, the J end lost 5 bases, and 10 bases lay between the germline ends. CDR3: CSVETGETQYF. As DNA, the CDR3 is TGCAGCGTCGAAACGGGGGAGACCCAGTACTTC.

This clonotype was counted many times. This rearrangement joins TRBV11-2 to TRBJ1-3; D gene ambiguous. This CDR3 has 16 amino acids. Germline assignment: CDR1 SGHAT and CDR2 FQNNGV. V dropped 1 base and J dropped 0 bases, with 10 bases sitting between them. CDR3 in DNA: TGTGCCAGCAGCTTAGGAGACACCGGCTCTGGAAACACCATATATTTT. This codes for CASSLGDTGSGNTIYF. The full variable domain, completed using reference TRBV11-2 and TRBJ1-3, is EAGVAQSPRYKIIEKRQSVAFWCNPISGHATLYWYQQILGQGPKLLIQFQNNGVVDDSQLPKDRFSAERLKGVDSTLKIQPAKLEDSAVYLCASSLGDTGSGNTIYFGEGSWLTVV.

The sample holds a few counts of this clonotype. The chain uses TRBV28 and TRBJ1-1, with 8 positions matching TRBD1. The CDR3 covers 15 residues. CDR1 MDHEN and CDR2 SYDVKM come from the germline V gene. V trimming: 1 base; J trimming: 12 bases; junction bases outside the gene matches: 13. In DNA form, the CDR3 reads TGTGCCAGCAGTTTATTCGGGACAGGTCTATTATTTACTTTCTTT. Translating gives CASSLFGTGLLFTFF.

V gene TRBV6-1 combines with J gene TRBJ2-7; D is perhaps TRBD2 (6 bases). Deletions cut 7 bases from V and 3 bases from J, with 13 bases between. CDR1 MNHNS and CDR2 SASEGT come from the germline V gene. The CDR3 sequence is 13 residues long. CDR3: CASMGTDYYEQYF. The CDR3 DNA follows: TGTGCCAGCATGGGGACGGACTACTACGAGCAGTACTTC.

The sample holds many counts of this clonotype. The chain combines TRBV20-1 with TRBJ2-3; D unresolved. Per germline, CDR1 DFQATT and CDR2 SNEGSKA (reference sequence). V gave up 6 bases and J gave up 2 bases, with 18 bases separating them. The CDR3 contains 15 residues. CDR3: CSALESQTITDTQYF. The CDR3 DNA sequence: TGCAGTGCCTTAGAGAGTCAAACTATCACAGATACGCAGTATTTT.

This clonotype was counted many times. This rearrangement joins TRBV7-9 to TRBJ2-1; D remains ambiguous. Germline V gene sequence: CDR1 SEHNR, CDR2 FQNEAQ (reference sequence). CDR3 size: 18 residues. V was cut by 5 bases and J by 4 bases, with 24 bases left in between. In nucleotides, the CDR3 is TGTGCCAGCAGCCCGTCAAAGGGTGCAACCGCTAATTACAATGAGCAGTTCTTC. Translation: CASSPSKGATANYNEQFF.

In this sample, this clonotype turned up many times. The rearrangement joins TRBV20-1 to TRBJ2-7; D not resolved. The CDR3 has 14 residues. V was clipped by 4 bases and J by 0 bases, with 13 bases between them. The germline CDR1 and CDR2 sequences are DFQATT and SNEGSKA (reference sequence). CDR3 sequence (DNA): TGCAGTGCTACCCCATTCGAAGCCTCCTACGAGCAGTACTTC. Translating it yields CSATPFEASYEQYF.